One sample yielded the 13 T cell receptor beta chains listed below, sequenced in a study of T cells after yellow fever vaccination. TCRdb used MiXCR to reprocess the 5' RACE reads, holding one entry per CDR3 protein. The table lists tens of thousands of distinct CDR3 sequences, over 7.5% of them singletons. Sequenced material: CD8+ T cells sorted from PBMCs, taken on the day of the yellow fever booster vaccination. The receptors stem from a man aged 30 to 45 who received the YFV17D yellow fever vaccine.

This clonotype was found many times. The CDR3 spells CASSETNQPQHF. DNA of the CDR3: TGTGCCAGCAGCGAAACCAATCAGCCCCAGCATTTT. This rearrangement joins TRBV14 to TRBJ1-5, with D uncertain. The germline CDR1 and CDR2 sequences are SGHDN and FVKESK. This CDR3 contains 12 residues. The V end was cut by 5 bases, the J end by 3 bases, with 5 bases between.

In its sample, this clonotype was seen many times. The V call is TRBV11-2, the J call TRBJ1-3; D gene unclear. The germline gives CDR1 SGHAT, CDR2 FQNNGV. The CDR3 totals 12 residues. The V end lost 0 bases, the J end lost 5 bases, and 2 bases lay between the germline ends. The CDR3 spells CASSLDRNTIYF. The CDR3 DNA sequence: TGTGCCAGCAGCTTAGATCGAAACACCATATATTTT.

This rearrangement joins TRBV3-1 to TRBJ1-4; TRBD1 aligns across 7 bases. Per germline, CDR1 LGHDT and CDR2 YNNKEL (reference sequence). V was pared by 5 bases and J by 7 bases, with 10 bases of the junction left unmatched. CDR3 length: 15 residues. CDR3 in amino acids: CASSARQGESEKLFF. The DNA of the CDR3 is TGTGCCAGCAGCGCGCGACAGGGTGAGAGTGAAAAACTGTTTTTT.

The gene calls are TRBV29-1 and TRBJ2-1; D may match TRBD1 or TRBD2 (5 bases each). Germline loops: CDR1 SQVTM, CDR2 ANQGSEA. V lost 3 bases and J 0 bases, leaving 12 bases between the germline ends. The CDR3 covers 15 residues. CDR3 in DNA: TGCAGCGTTGAGGGGGATACCCTCTCCTACAATGAGCAGTTCTTC. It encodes CSVEGDTLSYNEQFF.

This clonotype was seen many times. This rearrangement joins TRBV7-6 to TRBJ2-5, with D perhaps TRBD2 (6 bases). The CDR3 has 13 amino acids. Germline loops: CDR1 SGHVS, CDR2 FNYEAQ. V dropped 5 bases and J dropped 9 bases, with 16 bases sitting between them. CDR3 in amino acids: CASSRGTALSQYF. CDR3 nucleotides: TGTGCCAGCAGCCGCGGGACGGCATTGTCCCAGTACTTC.

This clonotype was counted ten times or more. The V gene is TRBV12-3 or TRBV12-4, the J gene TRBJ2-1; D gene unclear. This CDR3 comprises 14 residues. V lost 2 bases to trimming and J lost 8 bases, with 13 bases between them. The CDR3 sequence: CASSLIRPGDEQFF. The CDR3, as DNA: TGTGCCAGCAGTTTAATCCGCCCGGGCGATGAGCAGTTCTTC.

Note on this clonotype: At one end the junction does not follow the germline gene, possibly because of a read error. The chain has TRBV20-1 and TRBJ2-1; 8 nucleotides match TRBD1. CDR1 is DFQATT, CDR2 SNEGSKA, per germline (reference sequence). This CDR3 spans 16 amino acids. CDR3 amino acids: CCARPPDRVFIYEQFF. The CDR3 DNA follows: TGCTGTGCTAGACCTCCGGACAGGGTCTTTATCTATGAGCAGTTCTTC.

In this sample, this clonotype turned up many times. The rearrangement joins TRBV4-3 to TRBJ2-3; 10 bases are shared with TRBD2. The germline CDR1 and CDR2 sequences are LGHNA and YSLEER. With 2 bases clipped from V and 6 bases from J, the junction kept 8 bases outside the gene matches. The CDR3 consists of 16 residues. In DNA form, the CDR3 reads TGCGCCAGCAGCCAAAGTACGGGACTAGCGTGGGATACGCAGTATTTT. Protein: CASSQSTGLAWDTQYF.

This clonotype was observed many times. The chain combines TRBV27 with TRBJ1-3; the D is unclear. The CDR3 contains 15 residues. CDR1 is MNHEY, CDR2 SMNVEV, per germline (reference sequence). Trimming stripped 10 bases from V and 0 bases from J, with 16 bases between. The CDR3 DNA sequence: TGTGCCACCCAGGACCGAAAGTCCTCTGGAAACACCATATATTTT. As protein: CATQDRKSSGNTIYF.

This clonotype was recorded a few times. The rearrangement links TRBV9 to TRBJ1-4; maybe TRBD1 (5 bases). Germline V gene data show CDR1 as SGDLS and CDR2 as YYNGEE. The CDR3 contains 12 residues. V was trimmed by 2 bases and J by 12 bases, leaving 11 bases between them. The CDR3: CASSVGGRQLFF. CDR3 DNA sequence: TGTGCCAGCAGCGTGGGGGGACGTCAACTGTTTTTT. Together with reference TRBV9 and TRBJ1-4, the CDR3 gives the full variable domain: DSGVTQTPKHLITATGQRVTLRCSPRSGDLSVYWYQQSLDQGLQFLIQYYNGEERAKGNILERFSAQQFPDLHSELNLSSLELGDSALYFCASSVGGRQLFFGSGTQLSVL.

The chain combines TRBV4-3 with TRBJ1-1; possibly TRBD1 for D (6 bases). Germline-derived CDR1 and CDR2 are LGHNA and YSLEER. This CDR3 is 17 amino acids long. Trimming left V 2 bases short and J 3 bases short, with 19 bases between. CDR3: CASSQSLGAGMYTEAFF. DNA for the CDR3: TGCGCCAGCAGCCAATCTTTGGGGGCTGGCATGTACACTGAAGCTTTCTTT.

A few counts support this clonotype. DNA for the CDR3: TGTGCCAGCAGTACAGCCGGGACCACATTATACGAGCAGTACTTC. Protein product: CASSTAGTTLYEQYF. This rearrangement joins TRBV6-2 or TRBV6-3 to TRBJ2-7; the D call may be TRBD1 or TRBD2 (5 bases each). The CDR3 is 15 amino acids. The ends were cut back, 5 bases at V and 4 bases at J, with 18 bases in the middle. Germline CDR1 MNHEY, CDR2 SVGEGT.

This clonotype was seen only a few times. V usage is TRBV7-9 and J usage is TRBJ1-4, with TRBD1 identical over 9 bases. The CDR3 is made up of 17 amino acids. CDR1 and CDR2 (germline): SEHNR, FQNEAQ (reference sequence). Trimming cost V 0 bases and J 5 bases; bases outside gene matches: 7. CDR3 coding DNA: TGTGCCAGCAGCTTAGCCTGGCGGACAGGGGTAAATGAAAAACTGTTTTTT. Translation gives CASSLAWRTGVNEKLFF.